This entry lists 3 T cell receptor beta chains sequenced from one sample in a study of beta chain features in type 1 diabetes. Expressed TCRB transcripts were sequenced because the isolated RNA had all been reverse transcribed beforehand. Measured with immunoSEQ multiplex PCR; TCRdb has only the in-frame clones, and not every one. The sample yields under 400,000 clones, over 9.5% seen once. The sample comprised naive CD4+ T cells from blood. The source is a man aged 18-30 years in good health.

In its sample, this clone was seen a few times. The rearrangement uses TRBV30 and TRBJ1-1, with a possible D match to TRBD1 (6 bases). CDR1 and CDR2 (germline): GTSNPN, SVGIG (reference sequence). The V end lost 0 bases, the J end lost 0 bases, and 8 bases lay between the germline ends. There are 14 residues in the CDR3. The CDR3 DNA reads TGTGCCTGGAGTGTTGGACAGATGAACACTGAAGCTTTCTTT. Its protein is CAWSVGQMNTEAFF.

This sequence joins TRBV4-2 and TRBJ1-5; D unresolved. The V end was cut by 5 bases, the J end by 1 base, with 9 bases between. Germline assignment: CDR1 LGHNA and CDR2 YNFKEQ. This CDR3 has 14 amino acids. Here the CDR3 DNA reads TGTGCCAGCAGCACGGGTCTCAGCAATCAGCCCCAGCATTTT. It yields the protein CASSTGLSNQPQHF.

The chain employs TRBV7-2 and TRBJ2-7, with TRBD2 identical over 9 bases. V was pared by 6 bases and J by 7 bases, with 10 bases of the junction left unmatched. Germline assignment: CDR1 SGHTA and CDR2 FQGNSA. This CDR3 region has 14 residues. The chain's CDR3 is CASRAAGGPLEQYF. The CDR3 nucleotides read TGTGCCAGCAGAGCTGCGGGAGGGCCGTTAGAGCAGTACTTC.